Following are 15 T cell receptor beta chains from one sample sequenced in a study of T-cell memory formation after mild COVID-19. TCRdb independently ran MiXCR on the 5' RACE reads; one entry per CDR3 protein. This table has around 60,000 distinct CDR3 sequences, more than 9% appearing once. What was sequenced was PBMCs or a T cell subset sorted from them (not recorded which). These TCRs come from a man aged 18 to 35 who had mild COVID-19 (a few samples of this study predate the infection). Cell type and time point are not known.

Many counts were recorded for this clonotype. The J gene is TRBJ2-5, the V gene TRBV5-1, with TRBD2 matching over 13 bases. The CDR3 is 15 residues long. CDR1 is SGHRS, CDR2 YFSETQ, per germline. J lost 5 bases, V lost 4 bases, and 5 bases had no gene match. The CDR3 sequence: CASSTGLAGVETQYF. In DNA, the CDR3 is TGCGCCAGCAGCACCGGACTAGCGGGAGTCGAGACCCAGTACTTC.

This clonotype ranks as medium-sized (0.01 to 0.1%). V gene TRBV6-2 or TRBV6-3 combines with J gene TRBJ2-3; tentatively, D is TRBD1 (5 bases). The CDR3 has 12 residues. Germline values: CDR1 MNHEY, CDR2 SVGEGT. V shed 2 bases and J shed 8 bases, with 8 bases lying between them. The CDR3 protein is CASSYLQATQYF. CDR3 sequence (DNA): TGTGCCAGCAGTTACCTACAGGCTACGCAGTATTTT.

This clonotype is judged medium-sized. This chain links TRBV3-1 with TRBJ1-1; D not resolved. The length of the CDR3 is 13 residues. Germline lookup yields CDR1 LGHDT and CDR2 YNNKEL (reference sequence). V was shortened by 5 bases and J by 2 bases, with 9 bases between the two germline ends. CDR3 DNA: TGTGCCAGCAGCTGGACGGGAAACACTGAAGCTTTCTTT. It encodes CASSWTGNTEAFF. Based on the CDR3 plus reference TRBV3-1 and TRBJ1-1, the full variable domain is DTAVSQTPKYLVTQMGNDKSIKCEQNLGHDTMYWYKQDSKKFLKIMFSYNNKELIINETVPNRFSPKSPDKAHLNLHINSLELGDSAVYFCASSWTGNTEAFFGQGTRLTVV.

This clonotype came up a few times. The chain is built from TRBV20-1 and TRBJ2-5; D ambiguous. Germline CDR1 and CDR2: DFQATT and SNEGSKA (reference sequence). CDR3 size: 13 residues. Trimming pared 6 bases from V and 5 bases from J, leaving 16 bases between. The CDR3 sequence: CSADPGLAETQYF. DNA for the CDR3: TGCAGTGCGGATCCTGGGCTCGCCGAGACCCAGTACTTC.

This clonotype was seen repeatedly, ten times or more. This chain uses TRBV20-1 with TRBJ2-5, with a tentative D call TRBD2 (6 bases). The CDR3 contains 13 residues. Trimming stripped 5 bases from V and 4 bases from J, with 14 bases between. Germline V gene sequence: CDR1 DFQATT, CDR2 SNEGSKA (reference sequence). The CDR3 DNA reads as TGCAGTGCTCGGGACTCCTTAACAGAGACCCAGTACTTC. Protein: CSARDSLTETQYF.

The rearrangement links TRBV7-2 to TRBJ2-1; 12 nucleotides line up with TRBD1. J lost 9 bases, V lost 4 bases, and 7 bases had no gene match. Germline CDR1 and CDR2: SGHTA and FQGNSA. The CDR3 sequence is 15 residues long. The CDR3 DNA is TGTGCCAGCAGCTCGGGACAGGGGGCCATCGGTGAGCAGTTCTTC. Protein: CASSSGQGAIGEQFF.

The V call is TRBV12-3 or TRBV12-4, the J call TRBJ1-1, with a tentative D call TRBD1 (6 bases). CDR3 length: 14 amino acids. Trimming stripped 2 bases from V and 5 bases from J, with 12 bases between. This CDR3 is CASSLLGGQTEAFF. The CDR3 region has the DNA TGTGCCAGCAGTTTATTGGGGGGCCAGACTGAAGCTTTCTTT.

This clonotype has only a few counts. The V and J genes are TRBV5-4 and TRBJ1-1; D uncertain. The V gene lost 2 bases and the J gene lost 2 bases, with 10 bases spanning the gap. The CDR3 loop spans 14 amino acids. CDR1 and CDR2 (germline): SGHNT, YYREEE (reference sequence). The CDR3 DNA reads TGTGCCAGCAGCTTAGGGCTCCCCAACACTGAAGCTTTCTTT. Translated, it gives CASSLGLPNTEAFF.

This clonotype was observed a few times. The rearrangement links TRBV10-3 to TRBJ2-3; D is uncertain. Germline CDR1 reads ENHRY; CDR2 reads SYGVKD. Trimming shortened V by 6 bases and J by 3 bases, and 4 bases separated the two germline ends. This CDR3 has 11 residues. CDR3 amino acids: CAIRQTDTQYF. CDR3 nucleotides: TGTGCCATCAGGCAGACAGATACGCAGTATTTT.

This clonotype has just a few counts. J is TRBJ1-3 and V is TRBV18; no clear D. Germline CDR1 KGHSH, CDR2 LQKENI. The CDR3 extends over 16 amino acids. V lost 2 bases to trimming and J lost 4 bases, with 15 bases between them. The CDR3, as DNA: TGTGCCAGCTCACCAACCGACCCGGGGAACGGAAACACCATATATTTT. Translating it yields CASSPTDPGNGNTIYF.

This clonotype was recorded a few times. This rearrangement joins TRBV2 to TRBJ1-2; TRBD1 matches 7 bases. With 7 bases clipped from V and 6 bases from J, the junction kept 5 bases outside the gene matches. Germline V gene lookup returns CDR1 SNHLY and CDR2 FYNNEI. The CDR3 length is 12 residues. This CDR3 reads CASNRGSDGYTF. The CDR3 DNA sequence: TGTGCCAGCAACAGGGGATCGGATGGCTACACCTTC.

The chain has TRBV18 and TRBJ1-1, with unresolved D. V was clipped by 3 bases and J by 1 base, with 12 bases between them. Germline CDR1 KGHSH, CDR2 LQKENI. This CDR3 contains 15 residues. CDR3 region: CASSPNIGPNTEAFF. CDR3 coding DNA: TGTGCCAGCTCACCCAATATCGGTCCGAACACTGAAGCTTTCTTT.

The sample holds many counts of this clonotype. The rearrangement uses TRBV5-1 and TRBJ2-3; D not resolved. V lost 4 bases and J 2 bases, leaving 14 bases between the germline ends. The CDR3 length is 15 residues. Germline V gene data show CDR1 as SGHRS and CDR2 as YFSETQ. CDR3 sequence reads: CASSPPLVTTDTQYF. The CDR3 region has the DNA TGCGCCAGCAGCCCACCTCTAGTAACCACAGATACGCAGTATTTT.

A few counts support this clonotype. The genes are TRBV5-1 and TRBJ2-1; D gene ambiguous. Germline CDR1 is SGHRS and CDR2 is YFSETQ. This CDR3 contains 15 residues. V was clipped by 0 bases and J by 3 bases, with 10 bases between them. CDR3 amino acids: CASSLVKNDYNEQFF. The CDR3 DNA reads as TGCGCCAGCAGCTTGGTAAAGAACGACTACAATGAGCAGTTCTTC.

This clonotype was counted a few times. The V call is TRBV4-2, the J call TRBJ2-1; 11 nucleotides line up with TRBD2. CDR1 is LGHNA and CDR2 is YNFKEQ in the germline V gene. CDR3 length: 16 amino acids. V gave up 4 bases and J gave up 1 base; unmatched junction bases: 3. In DNA form, the CDR3 reads TGTGCCAGCAGCCTGCGACTAGCGGGGTCCTACAATGAGCAGTTCTTC. This sequence encodes CASSLRLAGSYNEQFF.